This TCR beta chain stems from a study of T cell responses to AZD1222 COVID-19 vaccine. Study-level results: Baseline seropositivity characterized only six AZD1222 recipients. Repertoires were obtained only post-peak T cell response. Donors, mostly white British, included more females; clonal diversity was possibly underestimated.

A word on this clone: Its specificity is not known.

Only in-frame clones appear in the TCRdb table, and some are missing; sequencing was by immunoSEQ multiplex PCR. In the table there are fewer than 200,000 clones, around 88% of which are singletons. Per germline, CDR1 SGHAT and CDR2 FQNNGV. The CDR3 spans 15 residues. Unmatched junction bases numbered 8, after V lost 5 bases and J lost 4 bases. The starting material was peripheral blood, obtained 28 days after the second AZD1222 dose. This TCR came from an adult who received the AZD1222 COVID-19 vaccine. This chain joins TRBV11-2 and TRBJ1-2; 9 nucleotides agree with TRBD1. The CDR3 reads CASSQPGQGPYGYTF. In DNA, the CDR3 is TGTGCCAGCAGCCAACCGGGACAGGGACCCTATGGCTACACCTTC.